This T cell receptor (beta chain) was documented in a study of cytomegalovirus exposure and HLA in healthy donors. PCR involved 60 Vbeta and 13 Jbeta primers. Clones were read by immunoSEQ multiplex PCR, and TCRdb kept only the in-frame ones, dropping some. The table records fewer than 130,000 clones, less than 80% of them present only once. Study-wide results and limits: Under in vitro conditions, three CMV-associated chains were confirmed as specific for CMV antigens.

Germline lookup yields CDR1 SGHDN and CDR2 FVKESK. This CDR3 is built from 18 residues. V dropped 4 bases and J dropped 0; count of bases not matched to a gene: 12. Despite likely unrecorded immune exposures, the donors were nominally healthy at the time of sampling. Turning to this clone: What it binds is unknown.

The sequence came from a woman in her thirties or forties in good health and CMV-seronegative. The sample comprised PBMCs. The chain has TRBV14 and TRBJ2-5; 9 bases agree with TRBD2. The CDR3 loop reads CASSPEDTSGYYQETQYF. The CDR3 bases are TGTGCCAGCAGCCCGGAGGACACTAGCGGGTATTACCAAGAGACCCAGTACTTC.